This T cell receptor beta chain emerged from a study of blood T cell repertoires in COVID-19 (dated by TCRdb to 2019 to 2021). In terms of the full investigation: Samples covering the acute and convalescent phases of COVID-19 were provided by collaborators in the United States, Italy and Spain. Where HLA class I and class II types were available, the types were taken from metadata supplied by the sample provider, not from assay-based typing. The samples were drawn from two sources: the first 160 participants of the ongoing ImmuneRACE study, and over 950 subjects contributed by 6 global collaborators. The dataset comprised deeply sampled blood TCRbeta repertoires from subjects exposed to, actively infected with, or recovered from COVID-19. The material from the prospective study consisted of cDNA or gDNA derived from T cells, B-cell-depleted T cells, or PBMCs. The sample metadata nearly always contained a de-identified subject ID, COVID-19 status, age in years and sex. The repertoires were released in a freely available public database intended as a resource for research on the immune response to SARS-CoV-2.

Whole blood was collected in K2EDTA tubes by collaborating institutions according to the institutions' own protocols. For TCRbeta analysis, collaborators shipped samples as frozen whole blood, isolated PBMCs, or DNA extracted from either of those sample types. What the study reported, not specific to this receptor: Clinical and demographic metadata were provided uncurated, with the amount varying by source and participant.

TCRbeta CDR3 regions were amplified from genomic DNA using the immunoSEQ Assay, a bias-controlled multiplex PCR. Per the source publication's procedure: Within the assay, amplification of reference gene primers was used to estimate how many nucleated cells each sample contained. Sequence reads were collapsed and filtered to measure the absolute abundance of every unique TCRbeta CDR3 rearrangement. Productive Simpson clonality was computed per sample as the square root of Simpson's diversity index over productive rearrangements. Held by TCRdb, this immuneACCESS table contains in-frame sequences only and omits some clones. Under half of the omission traces to an unresolved V gene where checked; the cause of the rest is unknown. That table furnishes V, J and clone size, whereas the DNA furnished D and trimming. In this sample the table shows some 400,000 clones, 70% to 85% of which occur a single time. The ten largest clones capture about 1% of the sample.

In the case of this clone: It has no known antigen specificity. One base away there is no much larger clone; base qualities are not given.

Sequencing input: peripheral blood. The clonotype comes from a human donor with acute or convalescent COVID-19. The donor label of this sample is uncertain.

The CDR3 protein sequence reads: CASSEGLAGGEQFF. The nucleotides read TGCGCCAGCAGCGAAGGACTAGCGGGAGGGGAGCAGTTCTTC. The chain couples TRBV5-1 to TRBJ2-1; TRBD2 matches 15 bases in the middle. From its cysteine to its phenylalanine, the CDR3 spans 14 amino acids. Solely the CDR3 DNA is kept, with 42 bases framed from the first base. Based on the germline V gene, the CDR1 and CDR2 sequences are SGHRS and YFSETQ. At the junction V is shortened by 4 bases and J by 10 bases; bases outside the gene matches: 3.